A single sample gave rise to the 4 T cell receptor beta chains below, sequenced in a study of blood T cells in healthy people across ages. A sample-barcoded 5' primer and a J-beta primer mix were used in a second PCR of about 6 to 12 cycles. TCRdb re-analysed the 5' RACE reads in MiXCR, keeping a single row per CDR3 protein. Found here are about 760,000 distinct CDR3 sequences, about 25% of them singletons; the top ten hold roughly a tenth. These same records also appear under a second study, on T cells of mothers and their children.

Sequenced sample: blood. The receptors were sampled from a boy between 10 and 17 years old in good health.

J is TRBJ2-7 and V is TRBV4-2; 7 bases are a match to TRBD2. The V segment lost 2 bases and the J segment 7 bases; nucleotides outside the gene matches: 14. The CDR3 is 16 residues long. CDR1 and CDR2 from the germline V gene are LGHNA and YNFKEQ. CDR3 sequence reads: CASSQTILAAPWEQYF. CDR3 DNA sequence: TGTGCCAGCAGCCAAACTATCCTAGCGGCTCCCTGGGAGCAGTACTTC.

This clonotype turned up a few times. This chain connects TRBV7-6 to TRBJ2-1; a possible D gene is TRBD2 (5 bases). V lost 1 base and J 6 bases, leaving 16 bases between the germline ends. This CDR3 has 16 amino acids. Germline V gene lookup returns CDR1 SGHVS and CDR2 FNYEAQ. This chain's CDR3 is CASSLVPLAAPNEQFF. The DNA for the CDR3 is TGTGCCAGCAGCTTAGTCCCCCTAGCCGCCCCCAATGAGCAGTTCTTC.

V gene TRBV7-9 combines with J gene TRBJ2-1; no clear D gene. This CDR3 spans 14 amino acids. The germline CDR1 and CDR2 sequences are SEHNR and FQNEAQ (reference sequence). Trimming pared 5 bases from V and 8 bases from J, leaving 16 bases between. The CDR3 coding sequence is TGTGCCAGCAGCCACCGGCTACTTCCCGATGAGCAGTTCTTC. Translation: CASSHRLLPDEQFF.

The chain has TRBV7-9 and TRBJ2-3, with D possibly matching TRBD1 (6 bases). Trimming pared 6 bases from V and 5 bases from J, leaving 24 bases between. The CDR3 is 17 residues long. CDR1 and CDR2 (germline): SEHNR, FQNEAQ (reference sequence). In DNA, the CDR3 is TGTGCCAGCAGTTTACGTACCAAACAGGGTATTCGAGATACGCAGTATTTT. Protein: CASSLRTKQGIRDTQYF. Variable domain in full (rest from reference TRBV7-9 and TRBJ2-3): DTGVSQNPRHKITKRGQNVTFRCDPISEHNRLYWYRQTLGQGPEFLTYFQNEAQLEKSRLLSDRFSAERPKGSFSTLEIQRTEQGDSAMYLCASSLRTKQGIRDTQYFGPGTRLTVL.